One sample yielded the 28 T cell receptor beta chains listed below, sequenced in a study of control samples from healthy donors and cancer patients (TCRdb year 2020). Library generation was performed with the immunoSEQ multiplex PCR assay. In its TCRdb copy, this immuneACCESS table keeps in-frame sequences only and misses some clones. Where compared with another copy, unresolved V genes explain less than half of these, and the others have no known cause. This sample gives 150,000 to 200,000 clones in total; around 96% of them show up just once. 8.5% of the sample is in the top ten clones. Specimen: blood. The receptor set was obtained from a woman in her forties in good health.

This clone was seen only once. This sequence joins TRBV18 and TRBJ1-3; TRBD1 matches 9 bases. Germline V gene sequence: CDR1 KGHSH, CDR2 LQKENI. Trimming removed 6 bases from V and 4 bases from J; junction bases left unmatched: 4. CDR3 length: 14 amino acids. The CDR3 loop is CASSGGQGGNTIYF. The CDR3 DNA is TGTGCCAGCTCCGGGGGACAGGGCGGAAACACCATATATTTT.

The chain has TRBV7-2 and TRBJ1-6; possible D gene TRBD1, 6 bases. The germline CDR1 and CDR2 sequences are SGHTA and FQGNSA. The CDR3 sequence is 13 residues long. The V gene lost 2 bases and the J gene lost 8 bases, with 7 bases spanning the gap. CDR3 in DNA: TGTGCCAGCAGCTTAAAGGGGGATTCACCCCTCCACTTT. Translated: CASSLKGDSPLHF.

Only one count was recorded for this clone. The CDR3 sequence: CASSLNSNQPQHF. In DNA form, the CDR3 reads TGTGCCAGCAGTTTGAACAGCAATCAGCCCCAGCATTTT. The chain employs TRBV12-3 or TRBV12-4 and TRBJ1-5; D unresolved. This CDR3 comprises 13 residues. V was pared by 3 bases and J by 1 base, with 4 bases between.

The chain couples TRBV6-6 to TRBJ1-2, with D unclear. The CDR3 is 15 residues long. CDR1 is MNHNY and CDR2 is SVGAGI in the germline V gene (reference sequence). Trimming removed 5 bases at V and 0 bases at J, with 13 bases between. CDR3 sequence: CASSNGPLANYGYTF. The CDR3 DNA reads as TGTGCCAGCAGTAACGGGCCGCTAGCTAACTATGGCTACACCTTC.

This chain links TRBV12-5 with TRBJ2-5, with 9 positions matching TRBD1. Trimming cost V 5 bases and J 5 bases; bases outside gene matches: 3. The CDR3 covers 13 residues. Germline assignment: CDR1 LGHNT and CDR2 FRNRAP. As DNA, the CDR3 is TGTGCTAGTGGTGTAGACAGGGGGGAGACCCAGTACTTC. Translating it yields CASGVDRGETQYF.

V usage is TRBV5-4 and J usage is TRBJ1-1, with TRBD1 matching over 7 bases. This CDR3 spans 15 amino acids. Germline CDR1 and CDR2: SGHNT and YYREEE (reference sequence). Trimming removed 4 bases from V and 1 base from J; junction bases left unmatched: 7. CDR3 nucleotides: TGTGCCAGCAGCGGCCTCCAGGGGGGGAACACTGAAGCTTTCTTT. It codes for CASSGLQGGNTEAFF. The complete variable domain, with remaining parts taken from reference TRBV5-4 and TRBJ1-1, reads ETGVTQSPTHLIKTRGQQVTLRCSSQSGHNTVSWYQQALGQGPQFIFQYYREEENGRGNFPPRFSGLQFPNYSSELNVNALELDDSALYLCASSGLQGGNTEAFFGQGTRLTVV.

The chain uses TRBV3-1 (or the pseudogene TRBV3-2) and TRBJ2-7; 7 bases fit TRBD1. Germline V gives CDR1 LGHDT, CDR2 YNNKEL (reference sequence). J lost 0 bases, V lost 5 bases, and 4 bases had no gene match. The CDR3 loop spans 14 amino acids. CDR3 sequence reads: CASSWGQTSYEQYF. The DNA for the CDR3 is TGTGCCAGCAGCTGGGGACAGACCTCCTACGAGCAGTACTTC.

The chain is built from TRBV5-6 and TRBJ2-3; perhaps TRBD2 as D (6 bases). This CDR3 is 15 amino acids long. The ends were cut back, 4 bases at V and 0 bases at J, with 12 bases in the middle. In germline, CDR1 is SGHDT, CDR2 YYEEEE. CDR3 coding DNA: TGTGCCAGCAGCCGGGGAGGTCCTAGCACAGATACGCAGTATTTT. Translation: CASSRGGPSTDTQYF.

The V and J genes are TRBV7-2 and TRBJ2-1, with D tentatively TRBD2 (5 bases). Germline CDR1 SGHTA, CDR2 FQGNSA. The CDR3 runs 15 residues. Trimming stripped 1 base from V and 0 bases from J, with 7 bases between. In DNA, the CDR3 is TGTGCCAGCAGCTTAGTTCGGGGCTCCTACAATGAGCAGTTCTTC. It specifies CASSLVRGSYNEQFF.

The chain is built from TRBV12-3 or TRBV12-4 and TRBJ2-1; D remains unclear. The V end was cut by 3 bases, the J end by 10 bases, with 10 bases between. This CDR3 spans 12 amino acids. This CDR3 is CASSFSSREQFF. DNA of the CDR3: TGTGCCAGCAGTTTCAGTAGCAGGGAGCAGTTCTTC.

This rearrangement joins TRBV2 to TRBJ2-2; 9 bases are shared with TRBD1. The V gene end was trimmed by 7 bases and the J gene end by 4 bases; junction bases not matched to a gene: 4. The CDR3 consists of 14 residues. Germline CDR1 reads SNHLY; CDR2 reads FYNNEI. In DNA, the CDR3 is TGTGCCAGCAAAGAGACAGGGGGCACCGGGGAGCTGTTTTTT. This encodes CASKETGGTGELFF.

The J gene is TRBJ2-1, the V gene TRBV13; TRBD2 agrees at 11 bases. Germline CDR1 is PRHDT and CDR2 is FYEKMQ (reference sequence). Trimming at V came to 2 bases and at J to 9 bases, leaving 6 bases not matched to a gene. The CDR3 covers 15 residues. The chain's CDR3 is CASSLQLAGDGEQFF. CDR3 sequence (DNA): TGTGCCAGCAGCTTACAACTAGCGGGAGACGGTGAGCAGTTCTTC.

The chain uses TRBV10-3 and TRBJ2-3, with 7 bases that match TRBD1. This CDR3 comprises 16 residues. Trimming removed 3 bases from V and 1 base from J; junction bases left unmatched: 7. Per germline, CDR1 ENHRY and CDR2 SYGVKD. Here the CDR3 reads CAISDLGGAGTDTQYF. CDR3 bases: TGTGCCATCAGTGACTTAGGGGGCGCCGGCACAGATACGCAGTATTTT.

The chain recombines TRBV5-4 with TRBJ1-1; a weak D match, TRBD1 (5 bases). Germline V gene sequence: CDR1 SGHNT, CDR2 YYREEE (reference sequence). The V and J ends lost 2 bases and 7 bases respectively, with 21 bases between them. The CDR3 is 16 amino acids. CDR3 DNA: TGTGCCAGCAGCTTAGCACCCACGGGCAGGGAAGTTGAAGCTTTCTTT. This gives the protein CASSLAPTGREVEAFF.

The gene calls are TRBV5-1 and TRBJ2-7, with D possibly being TRBD1 (6 bases). Trimming stripped 2 bases from V and 2 bases from J, with 14 bases between. The CDR3 loop spans 15 amino acids. Germline-derived CDR1 and CDR2 are SGHRS and YFSETQ. The CDR3 nucleotides read TGCGCCAGCAGCTTCTCGGCAGGGGAGACCTACGAGCAGTACTTC. This encodes CASSFSAGETYEQYF.

J is TRBJ1-2 and V is TRBV3-1 (or the pseudogene TRBV3-2), with no clear D. Germline values: CDR1 LGHDT, CDR2 YNNKEL (reference sequence). The CDR3 is 13 amino acids. Between the trimmed V and J ends, which lost 1 base and 4 bases, there was a span of 7 bases. CDR3 residues: CASSQGAAYGYTF. The CDR3 DNA sequence: TGTGCCAGCAGCCAAGGGGCAGCCTATGGCTACACCTTC.

The chain couples TRBV19 to TRBJ1-2, with D maybe TRBD1 (6 bases). The V and J ends lost 4 bases and 1 base respectively, with 13 bases between them. Germline assignment: CDR1 LNHDA and CDR2 SQIVND (reference sequence). There are 15 residues in the CDR3. The CDR3 loop reads CASSTGAGINYGYTF. The DNA of the CDR3 is TGTGCCAGTAGTACAGGGGCGGGGATTAACTATGGCTACACCTTC.

This chain links TRBV18 with TRBJ2-2; 7 bases line up with TRBD2. V shed 3 bases, J shed 5 bases, and the junction held 6 bases outside the gene matches. CDR3 length: 15 amino acids. Germline V lookup: CDR1 KGHSH, CDR2 LQKENI. The CDR3 DNA reads TGTGCCAGCTCACCGAGGCTAGCGGAAACCGGGGAGCTGTTTTTT. It specifies CASSPRLAETGELFF.

The chain links TRBV5-1 to TRBJ1-5; possibly TRBD1 for D (5 bases). V was shortened by 0 bases and J by 4 bases, with 17 bases between the two germline ends. The CDR3 consists of 17 residues. Germline V gene lookup returns CDR1 SGHRS and CDR2 YFSETQ. The CDR3 loop is CASSLEPGSGTNQPQHF. CDR3 DNA: TGCGCCAGCAGCTTGGAACCAGGGAGCGGAACGAATCAGCCCCAGCATTTT.

The rearrangement joins TRBV11-2 to TRBJ1-2, with D possibly being TRBD1 (5 bases). The CDR3 length is 15 residues. With 2 bases removed from V and 0 bases from J, the gap between germline ends came to 10 bases. The germline gives CDR1 SGHAT, CDR2 FQNNGV. CDR3 sequence (DNA): TGTGCCAGCAGCTTATTTGGGGGAGCTAACTATGGCTACACCTTC. Residues: CASSLFGGANYGYTF.

CDR3 loop: CASSFLPGQGAHEQYF. Written as DNA, the CDR3 is TGTGCCAGCAGTTTCCTTCCGGGACAGGGGGCCCACGAGCAGTACTTC. V is TRBV6-5 and J is TRBJ2-7; 12 positions agree with TRBD1. V was pared by 4 bases and J by 5 bases, with 9 bases of the junction left unmatched. Germline CDR1 and CDR2: MNHEY and SVGAGI. The CDR3 length is 16 residues.

The sample holds one count of this clone. The chain joins TRBV5-1 to TRBJ2-2, with 9 bases matching TRBD2. V was pared by 3 bases and J by 4 bases, with 13 bases of the junction left unmatched. The germline gives CDR1 SGHRS, CDR2 YFSETQ. This CDR3 comprises 18 residues. The CDR3 nucleotides are TGCGCCAGCAGCTCCCGGGCCCTTAGCGGGAGTGGCACCGGGGAGCTGTTTTTT. Translation: CASSSRALSGSGTGELFF.

The gene calls are TRBV5-1 and TRBJ2-1; 10 bases are shared with TRBD2. The junction had 10 bases not matched to a gene; V was cut back by 0 bases and J by 4 bases. The CDR3 runs 18 residues. Germline V gives CDR1 SGHRS, CDR2 YFSETQ. The DNA for the CDR3 is TGCGCCAGCAGCTTGGCCCACTCAAGCGGGAGGGAATACAATGAGCAGTTCTTC. This translates into CASSLAHSSGREYNEQFF.

The J gene is TRBJ2-7, the V gene TRBV6-2 or TRBV6-3; the D gene is possibly TRBD2 (6 bases). Germline V gene lookup returns CDR1 MNHEY and CDR2 SVGEGT. V shed 0 bases and J shed 7 bases, with 19 bases lying between them. The CDR3 length is 16 residues. The CDR3 here is CASSYSKRGLSWEQYF. Written as DNA, the CDR3 is TGTGCCAGCAGTTACTCGAAAAGGGGACTCTCGTGGGAGCAGTACTTC.

The gene calls are TRBV6-5 and TRBJ2-2; D not certain. V was clipped by 7 bases and J by 6 bases, with 6 bases between them. This CDR3 comprises 11 residues. Looked up from germline, CDR1 is MNHEY and CDR2 is SVGAGI. CDR3 in DNA: TGTGCCAGCACTGGGCCCGGGGAGCTGTTTTTT. Translation gives CASTGPGELFF.

V gene TRBV9 combines with J gene TRBJ2-1; the match to TRBD2 covers 9 bases. The V gene end was trimmed by 5 bases and the J gene end by 7 bases; junction bases not matched to a gene: 10. The CDR3 loop spans 15 amino acids. CDR1 and CDR2 from the germline V gene are SGDLS and YYNGEE. CDR3 loop: CASSDSGRALNEQFF. The CDR3 DNA reads TGTGCCAGCAGTGATAGCGGGAGAGCTTTGAATGAGCAGTTCTTC.

This clone was recorded once. The chain links TRBV6-6 to TRBJ1-2; D may be TRBD1 (5 bases). This CDR3 is 14 amino acids long. With 1 base removed from V and 8 bases from J, the gap between germline ends came to 14 bases. From germline, CDR1 is MNHNY and CDR2 SVGAGI (reference sequence). The CDR3 bases are TGTGCCAGCAGTTACTATACCCAGGGTGGAGGCTACACCTTC. This sequence encodes CASSYYTQGGGYTF.

The chain links TRBV12-5 to TRBJ1-3; D is unclear. Germline V gene data show CDR1 as LGHNT and CDR2 as FRNRAP. This CDR3 has 13 amino acids. Trimming stripped 5 bases from V and 4 bases from J, with 9 bases between. The chain's CDR3 is CASGPKSGNTIYF. CDR3 DNA: TGTGCTAGTGGTCCTAAGAGCGGAAACACCATATATTTT.